This T cell receptor beta chain was identified in a study of blood T cells in healthy people across ages. Study outcomes and limitations: Estimated diversity, derived from one million T cells, was regarded as an underestimate.

A J-beta primer mix and a sample-barcoded 5' primer were used in a second PCR of roughly 6 to 11 cycles. Tags on each cDNA molecule came from a template-switch adaptor with 12 random nucleotides. In TCRdb, the 5' RACE reads were re-called with MiXCR into one record per CDR3 protein. The table includes 600,000 to 1,000,000 distinct CDR3 sequences, nearly 60% detected once. The CDR3 is 14 residues long. The trim removed 8 bases at V and 8 bases at J, leaving 8 bases unmatched. Germline V gene sequence: CDR1 SGHTA, CDR2 FQGNSA. As concerns this clonotype: The antigen remains unidentified.

The chain uses TRBV7-2 and TRBJ1-6; 8 nucleotides agree with TRBD1. Sequencing used blood. The clonotype comes from a man in his thirties or forties in good health. CDR3: CASRRGQGDSPLHF. The CDR3 DNA reads TGTGCCAGCCGGCGCGGACAGGGTGATTCACCCCTCCACTTT.